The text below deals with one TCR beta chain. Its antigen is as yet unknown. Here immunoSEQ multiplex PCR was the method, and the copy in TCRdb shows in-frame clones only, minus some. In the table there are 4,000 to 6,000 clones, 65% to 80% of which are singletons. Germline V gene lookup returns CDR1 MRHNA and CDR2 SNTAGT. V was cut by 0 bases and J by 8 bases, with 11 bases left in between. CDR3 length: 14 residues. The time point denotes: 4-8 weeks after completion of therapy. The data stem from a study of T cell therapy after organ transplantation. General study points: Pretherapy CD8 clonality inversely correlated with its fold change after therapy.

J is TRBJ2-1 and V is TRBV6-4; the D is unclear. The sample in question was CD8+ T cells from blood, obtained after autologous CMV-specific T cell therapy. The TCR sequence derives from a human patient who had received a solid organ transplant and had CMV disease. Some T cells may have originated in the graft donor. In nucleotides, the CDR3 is TGTGCCAGCAGTGACTCGAAGATACCCCATGAGCAGTTCTTC. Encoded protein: CASSDSKIPHEQFF.